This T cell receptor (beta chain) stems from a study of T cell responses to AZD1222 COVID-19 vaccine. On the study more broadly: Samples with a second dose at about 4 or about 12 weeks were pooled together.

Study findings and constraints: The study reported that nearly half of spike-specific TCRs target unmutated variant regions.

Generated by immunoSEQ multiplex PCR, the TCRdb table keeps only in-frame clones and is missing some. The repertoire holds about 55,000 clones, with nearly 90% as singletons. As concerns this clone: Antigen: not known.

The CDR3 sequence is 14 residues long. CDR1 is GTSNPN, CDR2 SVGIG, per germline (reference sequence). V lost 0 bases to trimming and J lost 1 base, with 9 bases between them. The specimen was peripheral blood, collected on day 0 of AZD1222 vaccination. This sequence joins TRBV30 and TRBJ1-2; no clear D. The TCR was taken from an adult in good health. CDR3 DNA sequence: TGTGCCTGGAGTGTTGGGGAGGGTAACTATGGCTACACCTTC. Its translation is CAWSVGEGNYGYTF.